One sample yielded the 7 T cell receptor beta chains listed below, sequenced in a study of spatial heterogeneity in lung cancer. TCRdb recomputed calls from the 5' RACE reads with MiXCR, one row per CDR3 protein. This table has roughly 72,000 distinct CDR3 sequences, 8% to 9% appearing once. The time point denotes: blood at routine non-recurrence follow-up after resection. Sequencing used PBMCs, obtained at follow-up. These receptor sequences come from a female donor with early-stage non-small cell lung cancer.

This clonotype has a handful of counts. The chain joins TRBV7-3 to TRBJ2-1; D is perhaps TRBD2 (6 bases). Per germline, CDR1 SGHTA and CDR2 FQGTGA. V was cut by 5 bases and J by 8 bases, with 13 bases left in between. The CDR3 consists of 13 residues. In DNA form, the CDR3 reads TGTGCCAGCAGCCCACTAGCAGGCCATGAGCAGTTCTTC. Translating gives CASSPLAGHEQFF. Using reference TRBV7-3 and TRBJ2-1 for the parts outside the CDR3, the full variable domain is GAGVSQTPSNKVTEKGKYVELRCDPISGHTALYWYRQSLGQGPEFLIYFQGTGAADDSGLPNDRFFAVRPEGSVSTLKIQRTERGDSAVYLCASSPLAGHEQFFGPGTRLTVL.

This clonotype was counted many times. This chain uses TRBV7-3 with TRBJ1-6; D is unresolved. This CDR3 is built from 16 residues. Between the trimmed V and J ends, which lost 2 bases and 1 base, there was a span of 9 bases. Germline loops: CDR1 SGHTA, CDR2 FQGTGA. The CDR3 loop reads CASSLSSGSYNSPLHF. Written as DNA, the CDR3 is TGTGCCAGCAGCTTATCATCGGGTTCCTATAATTCACCCCTCCACTTT.

This clonotype was observed a few times. The gene calls are TRBV29-1 and TRBJ2-7; D is perhaps TRBD1 (5 bases). The CDR3 totals 12 residues. With 2 bases removed from V and 3 bases from J, the gap between germline ends came to 8 bases. Germline V gene sequence: CDR1 SQVTM, CDR2 ANQGSEA. DNA of the CDR3: TGCAGCGTTGAAACAGGAGACTACGAGCAGTACTTC. This translates into CSVETGDYEQYF.

In its sample, this clonotype was seen many times. This sequence joins TRBV5-5 and TRBJ2-4, with D hard to call. The CDR3 length is 17 residues. Germline CDR1 SGHKS, CDR2 YYEKEE (reference sequence). V lost 1 base, J lost 3 bases, and 17 bases lay in between. The CDR3 loop is CASSLSGGWGVKNIQYF. CDR3 DNA: TGTGCCAGCAGCTTGAGTGGTGGTTGGGGTGTCAAAAACATTCAGTACTTC. Based on the CDR3 plus reference TRBV5-5 and TRBJ2-4, the full variable domain is DAGVTQSPTHLIKTRGQQVTLRCSPISGHKSVSWYQQVLGQGPQFIFQYYEKEERGRGNFPDRFSARQFPNYSSELNVNALLLGDSALYLCASSLSGGWGVKNIQYFGAGTRLSVL.

This chain connects TRBV15 to TRBJ2-5; TRBD2 agrees at 12 bases. From germline, CDR1 is LNHNV and CDR2 YYDKDF (reference sequence). CDR3 length: 19 amino acids. V lost 0 bases and J lost 1; bases outside the gene matches: 9. The CDR3 region is CATSRDGARLAGVQETQYF. The CDR3 coding sequence is TGTGCCACCAGCAGAGATGGGGCAAGACTAGCGGGGGTCCAAGAGACCCAGTACTTC.

This clonotype occurred many times. As DNA, the CDR3 is TGTGCCAGCAGCCGTACTAGCTACAATGAGCAGTTCTTC. The encoded protein is CASSRTSYNEQFF. The chain links TRBV11-2 to TRBJ2-1; maybe TRBD2 (5 bases). The CDR3 sequence is 13 residues long. Germline-derived CDR1 and CDR2 are SGHAT and FQNNGV. Trimming took 5 bases from V and 3 from J, leaving 8 bases between them.

This clonotype was detected a few times. The chain carries TRBV10-3 and TRBJ2-7; 7 bases map to TRBD1. The V segment lost 3 bases and the J segment 3 bases; nucleotides outside the gene matches: 2. The CDR3 has 13 residues. The germline V gene encodes CDR1 ENHRY and CDR2 SYGVKD. DNA of the CDR3: TGTGCCATCAGTGAAGGGACAGACTACGAGCAGTACTTC. This sequence encodes CAISEGTDYEQYF.